The clone carrying this T cell receptor beta chain was seen a few times. Trimming took 4 bases from V and 5 from J, leaving 15 bases between them. In germline, CDR1 is SQVTM, CDR2 ANQGSEA. The CDR3 loop spans 14 amino acids. This entry belongs to a study of blood T cell repertoires in COVID-19. The assay was immunoSEQ multiplex PCR, and TCRdb's table has in-frame clones only and misses some. The sample gives about 110,000 clones, 80% to 90% of which show up once; 2.4% is in the top ten. What was sequenced was peripheral blood. The receptor comes from a human donor in a cohort sampled during active COVID-19. The J gene is TRBJ2-4, the V gene TRBV29-1; D might be TRBD2 (6 bases). As DNA, the CDR3 is TGCAGCGTTGGGGGGGTGACACTCCAAAACATTCAGTACTTC. Translation gives CSVGGVTLQNIQYF.